These 10 T cell receptor beta chains were all obtained from the same sample, sequenced in a study of blood T cell repertoires in COVID-19. This table comes from immunoSEQ multiplex PCR, and its TCRdb copy is limited to in-frame clones, with some not included. The repertoire includes roughly 100,000 clones, approximately 90% of them detected once, and 5% to 6.5% sits in the top ten. Sample: peripheral blood. All receptors derive from a woman aged 45-60 years with COVID-19, enrolled during active disease.

The chain uses TRBV18 and TRBJ1-2, with 8 bases fitting TRBD1. Germline CDR1 reads KGHSH; CDR2 reads LQKENI. V shed 4 bases and J 7 bases; nucleotides not matched to a gene: 11. This CDR3 contains 15 residues. This chain's CDR3 is CASSLRGQGGSGYTF. Here the CDR3 DNA reads TGTGCCAGCTCACTAAGAGGACAGGGAGGCTCTGGCTACACCTTC.

The V gene is TRBV2, the J gene TRBJ1-1; no clear D gene. CDR3 length: 11 residues. From germline, CDR1 is SNHLY and CDR2 FYNNEI. Trimming removed 5 bases from V and 2 bases from J, with 3 bases in between. CDR3 DNA sequence: TGTGCCAGCAGTCAAAACACTGAAGCTTTCTTT. Protein: CASSQNTEAFF.

V and J are TRBV7-4 and TRBJ2-7; possibly TRBD1 for D (6 bases). Trimming removed 5 bases from V and 2 bases from J, with 19 bases in between. Germline CDR1 SGHVT, CDR2 SQSDAQ. This CDR3 is built from 16 residues. The CDR3 region has the DNA TGTGCCAGCAGCGGCTGCCGGGACATGGGCCCCTACGAGCAGTACTTC. It specifies CASSGCRDMGPYEQYF.

The chain is built from TRBV6-2 or TRBV6-3 and TRBJ2-1; maybe TRBD1 (6 bases). Germline CDR1 reads MNHEY; CDR2 reads SVGEGT. This CDR3 spans 14 amino acids. Deletions cut 2 bases from V and 5 bases from J, with 10 bases between. The CDR3 here is CASSYLRQDNEQFF. In DNA form, the CDR3 reads TGTGCCAGCAGTTACCTGAGACAGGACAATGAGCAGTTCTTC.

J is TRBJ2-5 and V is TRBV6-5, with D maybe TRBD2 (7 bases). CDR3 length equals 15 residues. V lost 2 bases, J lost 4 bases, and 14 bases lay in between. The germline V gene encodes CDR1 MNHEY and CDR2 SVGAGI. This CDR3 is CASSYGGASGETQYF. In DNA form, the CDR3 reads TGTGCCAGCAGTTACGGGGGGGCCTCGGGAGAGACCCAGTACTTC.

This chain connects TRBV19 to TRBJ1-1; possibly TRBD1 for D (6 bases). Trimming shortened V by 0 bases and J by 1 base, and 12 bases separated the two germline ends. CDR1 LNHDA and CDR2 SQIVND come from the germline V gene (reference sequence). The CDR3 is made up of 16 amino acids. The CDR3 bases are TGTGCCAGTAGTATAGATGTCGGCAGGGGGAACACTGAAGCTTTCTTT. Translated, it gives CASSIDVGRGNTEAFF.

The V and J genes are TRBV5-1 and TRBJ1-3; no reliable D call. The V end lost 1 base, the J end lost 0 bases, and 8 bases lay between the germline ends. In germline, CDR1 is SGHRS, CDR2 YFSETQ. The CDR3 runs to 15 residues. The CDR3 nucleotides are TGCGCCAGCAGCTTGACATTCATCTCTGGAAACACCATATATTTT. Translating it yields CASSLTFISGNTIYF.

This chain joins TRBV4-2 and TRBJ1-1; D unresolved. This CDR3 contains 15 residues. Germline V gene lookup returns CDR1 LGHNA and CDR2 YNFKEQ. V lost 1 base to trimming and J lost 7 bases, with 16 bases between them. The CDR3 bases are TGTGCCAGCAGCCAAGTAGCAACGCTACTAGGTGAAGCTTTCTTT. It specifies CASSQVATLLGEAFF.

The chain is built from TRBV11-3 and TRBJ2-7; TRBD1 aligns across 8 bases. J lost 1 base, V lost 5 bases, and 7 bases had no gene match. The V gene's germline CDR1 is SGHNT and CDR2 YENEEA. CDR3 size: 15 residues. In DNA, the CDR3 is TGTGCCAGCAGCCCTGGACAGGGCTTTTCCTACGAGCAGTACTTC. It translates to CASSPGQGFSYEQYF.

The rearrangement joins TRBV27 to TRBJ1-2; no definite D call. Germline lookup yields CDR1 MNHEY and CDR2 SMNVEV (reference sequence). V lost 2 bases and J 4 bases, leaving 14 bases between the germline ends. This CDR3 spans 15 amino acids. The DNA for the CDR3 is TGTGCCAGCAGTTTAAGTGCCAGTGTTGGCTATGGCTACACCTTC. It yields the protein CASSLSASVGYGYTF.